These T cell receptor beta chains were read from a single sample in a study of OX40 agonist ivuxolimab in advanced cancers. Produced via immunoSEQ multiplex PCR; TCRdb's table is partial and in-frame only. The sample holds around 70,000 clones, around four fifths seen once. The specimen was CD4+ or CD8+ T cells sorted from blood, collected in a trial of the OX40 agonist ivuxolimab. Every receptor here comes from an adult with an advanced solid tumor such as melanoma, head and neck, liver or kidney cancer. Both conserved end residues are part of each CDR3. A D gene is named only where the DNA matches it firmly. Clone size is shown for a subset of rows, as once, few, many or a class of expanded clone.

CDR3nt: TGTGCCAGCAGCCCGATGGGGCGGGAGTTTAATGAGCAGTTCTTC
CDR3aa: CASSPMGREFNEQFF
len: 15
j_gene: TRBJ2-1
d_gene: TRBD2
abundance: few
v_gene: TRBV6-6

CDR3nt: TGTGCCATCAGTGGGACGGGGTACGACGAGCAGTACTTC
CDR3aa: CAISGTGYDEQYF
len: 13
j_gene: TRBJ2-7
d_gene: -
abundance: -
v_gene: TRBV10-3

CDR3nt: TGCGCCAGCAGCTCGGTTAGCGGATACAATGAGCAGTTCTTC
CDR3aa: CASSSVSGYNEQFF
len: 14
j_gene: TRBJ2-1
d_gene: -
abundance: -
v_gene: TRBV5-1

CDR3nt: TGTGCTACTGGACAGGGCCAATTTGAGACCCAGTACTTC
CDR3aa: CATGQGQFETQYF
len: 13
j_gene: TRBJ2-5
d_gene: TRBD1
abundance: -
v_gene: TRBV5-8

CDR3nt: TGTGCCAGCAGTGCCCTCGCGCAGAATAGCAATCAGCCCCAGCATTTT
CDR3aa: CASSALAQNSNQPQHF
len: 16
j_gene: TRBJ1-5
d_gene: -
abundance: -
v_gene: TRBV27

CDR3nt: TGTGCCAGCAGCTTATCCCCCAATAGGGTCAATGAGCAGTTCTTC
CDR3aa: CASSLSPNRVNEQFF
len: 15
j_gene: TRBJ2-1
d_gene: -
abundance: -
v_gene: TRBV7-2

CDR3nt: TGTGCCTGGAGTGTCTACGGGCGGGATGACTCCTACGAGCAGTACTTC
CDR3aa: CAWSVYGRDDSYEQYF
len: 16
j_gene: TRBJ2-7
d_gene: -
abundance: few
v_gene: TRBV30

CDR3nt: TGTGCCAGCAGTGCCCGGGACCTTAATTCACCCCTCCACTTT
CDR3aa: CASSARDLNSPLHF
len: 14
j_gene: TRBJ1-6
d_gene: -
abundance: once
v_gene: TRBV6-1

CDR3nt: TGTGCCAGCAGTGAAGCATCGACCCCTCGGGAGACCCAGTACTTC
CDR3aa: CASSEASTPRETQYF
len: 15
j_gene: TRBJ2-5
d_gene: -
abundance: -
v_gene: TRBV6-1

CDR3nt: TGCGCCAGCAGCTTGGACGGAATGAACACTGAAGCTTTCTTT
CDR3aa: CASSLDGMNTEAFF
len: 14
j_gene: TRBJ1-1
d_gene: -
abundance: -
v_gene: TRBV5-1

CDR3nt: TGTGCCAGCAGCCTCCTCCGGGACCAAGAGACCCAGTACTTC
CDR3aa: CASSLLRDQETQYF
len: 14
j_gene: TRBJ2-5
d_gene: -
abundance: -
v_gene: TRBV2

CDR3nt: TGTGCCAGCAGCCCCCCTGGTACCCGATTTGACGGGGAGCTGTTTTTT
CDR3aa: CASSPPGTRFDGELFF
len: 16
j_gene: TRBJ2-2
d_gene: -
abundance: -
v_gene: TRBV11-2

CDR3nt: TGCGCCAGCAGCTTGGCCATGCTCGAAGAGACCCAGTACTTC
CDR3aa: CASSLAMLEETQYF
len: 14
j_gene: TRBJ2-5
d_gene: -
abundance: once
v_gene: TRBV5-1

CDR3nt: TGTGCCAGCAGCTTGGGAGCGGGGGACGGAACTAATGAAAAACTGTTTTTT
CDR3aa: CASSLGAGDGTNEKLFF
len: 17
j_gene: TRBJ1-4
d_gene: -
abundance: -
v_gene: TRBV5-8

CDR3nt: TGCGCCAGCAGCTTATGGGGGGCTGGGGAAAAACTGTTTTTT
CDR3aa: CASSLWGAGEKLFF
len: 14
j_gene: TRBJ1-4
d_gene: -
abundance: -
v_gene: TRBV5-1